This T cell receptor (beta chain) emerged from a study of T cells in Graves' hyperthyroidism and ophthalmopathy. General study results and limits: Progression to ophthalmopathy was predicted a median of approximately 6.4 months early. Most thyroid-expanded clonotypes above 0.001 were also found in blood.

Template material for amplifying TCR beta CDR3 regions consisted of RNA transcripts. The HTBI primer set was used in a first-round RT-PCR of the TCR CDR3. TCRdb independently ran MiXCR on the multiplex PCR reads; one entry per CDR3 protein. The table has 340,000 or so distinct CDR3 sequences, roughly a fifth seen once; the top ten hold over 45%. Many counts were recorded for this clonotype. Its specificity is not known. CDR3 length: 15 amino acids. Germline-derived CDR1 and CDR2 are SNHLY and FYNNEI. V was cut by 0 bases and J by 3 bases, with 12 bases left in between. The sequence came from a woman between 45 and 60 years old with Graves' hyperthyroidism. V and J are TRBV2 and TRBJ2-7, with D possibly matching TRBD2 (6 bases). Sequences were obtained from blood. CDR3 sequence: CASSEAALGGYEQYF. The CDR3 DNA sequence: TGTGCCAGCAGTGAAGCGGCTTTGGGGGGCTACGAGCAGTACTTC.